This TCR beta chain came from a study of cytomegalovirus exposure and HLA in healthy donors. This clone is a singleton in its sample. 60 Vbeta and 13 Jbeta primers were used in PCR. Repertoires were generated with immunoSEQ multiplex PCR, while TCRdb's copy carries only in-frame clones and drops some. Counted here are fewer than 100,000 clones, over 60% occurring once; the ten biggest clones make up approximately 15%. Trimming removed 5 bases from V and 4 bases from J, with 14 bases in between. The V gene's germline CDR1 is SGHVS and CDR2 FQNEAQ. CDR3 length: 14 amino acids. V usage is TRBV7-8 and J usage is TRBJ2-5; the D is unclear. The receptor was derived from a man aged 60 to 69 in good health and CMV-seropositive. The sequencing sample was made of PBMCs. CDR3 region: CASSPVTLRETQYF. CDR3 sequence (DNA): TGTGCCAGCAGCCCAGTGACTCTAAGAGAGACCCAGTACTTC.